This TCR beta chain was observed in a study of blood T cell repertoires in COVID-19. Across the whole study: The United States, Italy and Spain provided the acute and convalescent COVID-19 samples.

Sequencing was performed with immunoSEQ multiplex PCR; in TCRdb, only in-frame clones are kept and a portion is missing. This sample has approximately 300,000 clones, with roughly nine tenths found just once. Clinical history reported by participants formed the basis on which cohorts were assigned. The sample comprised PBMCs or T cells enriched from blood (not recorded which). This receptor was identified in a woman aged 25-40 years who had recovered from COVID-19.

CDR3 nucleotides: TGTGCCAGCAGCATTGGGCAGAACACTGAAGCTTTCTTT. It codes for CASSIGQNTEAFF. The rearrangement joins TRBV5-6 to TRBJ1-1, with no clear D. Germline CDR1 and CDR2: SGHDT and YYEEEE. This CDR3 is built from 13 residues. Trimming cost V 4 bases and J 1 base, with 8 bases left between them.